This T cell receptor (beta chain) was captured in a study of T cells in Graves' hyperthyroidism and ophthalmopathy. Whole-study context: It was at initial diagnosis, before any treatment, that peripheral blood was collected.

This clonotype was observed many times. Its target is not known. Amplification yielded TCR beta CDR3 regions, with RNA transcripts as the source. First-round RT-PCR with HTBI primers amplified the TCR CDR3 region. MiXCR, applied by TCRdb to the multiplex PCR reads, yields one record per CDR3 protein. The data show roughly 110,000 distinct CDR3 sequences, approximately 15% seen once. When ophthalmopathy did not progress within 18 months, Graves' hyperthyroidism was considered stable. The PBMCs were taken from approximately 9.7 ml of fresh peripheral blood. V was clipped by 2 bases and J by 10 bases; unmatched bases: 2. The germline gives CDR1 MDHEN, CDR2 SYDVKM. The CDR3 sequence is 15 residues long. Study-wide findings and caveats: Model-based prediction identified ophthalmopathy a median 6.5 months prior to its onset.

The source of this sequence is a woman aged 50 to 60 with Graves' hyperthyroidism. This rearrangement joins TRBV28 to TRBJ2-1, with TRBD2 matching 16 bases. The sequencing input was blood. Here the CDR3 reads CASSLGTSGRGEQFF. The CDR3 nucleotides read TGTGCCAGCAGTTTAGGGACTAGCGGGAGGGGCGAGCAGTTCTTC.